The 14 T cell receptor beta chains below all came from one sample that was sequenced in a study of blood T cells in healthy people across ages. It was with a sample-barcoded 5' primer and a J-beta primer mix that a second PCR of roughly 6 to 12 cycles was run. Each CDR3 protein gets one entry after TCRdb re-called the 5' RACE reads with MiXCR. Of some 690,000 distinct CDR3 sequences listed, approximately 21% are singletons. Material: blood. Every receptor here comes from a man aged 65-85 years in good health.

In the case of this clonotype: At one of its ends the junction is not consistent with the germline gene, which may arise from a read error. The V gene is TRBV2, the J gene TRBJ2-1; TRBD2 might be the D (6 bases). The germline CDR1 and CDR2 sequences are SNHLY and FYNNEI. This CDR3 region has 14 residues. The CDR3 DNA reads TGTGCCAGCGGCGGGACGGAACCATACAATGAGCGGTTCTTC. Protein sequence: CASGGTEPYNERFF.

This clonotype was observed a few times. The CDR3 is CSAIREIHGYTF. The CDR3 bases are TGCAGTGCTATCCGGGAAATCCATGGCTACACCTTC. This chain links TRBV20-1 with TRBJ1-2; no clear D gene. CDR1 is DFQATT and CDR2 is SNEGSKA in the germline V gene (reference sequence). Deletions cut 4 bases from V and 6 bases from J, with 12 bases between. The CDR3 runs to 12 residues.

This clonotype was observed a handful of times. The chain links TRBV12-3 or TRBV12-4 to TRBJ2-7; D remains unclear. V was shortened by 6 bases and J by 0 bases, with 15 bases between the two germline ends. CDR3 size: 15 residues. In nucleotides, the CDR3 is TGTGCCAGCAGCCCCTCGGGTTATAGCTCCTACGAGCAGTACTTC. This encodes CASSPSGYSSYEQYF.

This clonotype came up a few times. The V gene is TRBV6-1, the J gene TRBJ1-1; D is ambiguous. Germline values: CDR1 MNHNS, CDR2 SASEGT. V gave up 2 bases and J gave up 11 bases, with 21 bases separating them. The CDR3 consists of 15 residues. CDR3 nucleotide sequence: TGTGCCAGCAGTGAATTGAGAGGGCAGGCCTCTATGGCTTTCTTT. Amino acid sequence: CASSELRGQASMAFF.

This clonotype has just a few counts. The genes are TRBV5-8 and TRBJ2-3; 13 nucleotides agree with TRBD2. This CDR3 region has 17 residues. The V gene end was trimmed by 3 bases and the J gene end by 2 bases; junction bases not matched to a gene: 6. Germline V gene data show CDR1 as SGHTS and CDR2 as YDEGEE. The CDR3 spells CASSSMGTSGITDTQYF. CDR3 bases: TGTGCCAGCAGCTCTATGGGGACTAGCGGGATCACAGATACGCAGTATTTT.

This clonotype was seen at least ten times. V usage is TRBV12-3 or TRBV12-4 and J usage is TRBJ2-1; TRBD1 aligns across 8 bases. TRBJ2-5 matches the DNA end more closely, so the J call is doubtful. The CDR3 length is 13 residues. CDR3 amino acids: CASRSTGELVQYF. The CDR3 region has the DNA TGTGCCAGCAGGTCGACAGGGGAGTTGGTCCAGTACTTC.

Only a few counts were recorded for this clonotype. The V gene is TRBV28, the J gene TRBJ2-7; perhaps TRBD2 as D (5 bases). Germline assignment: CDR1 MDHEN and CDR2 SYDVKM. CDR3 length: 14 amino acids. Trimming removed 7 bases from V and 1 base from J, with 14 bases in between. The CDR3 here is CASTLPGWSYEQYF. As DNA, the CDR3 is TGTGCCAGCACCCTCCCGGGGTGGTCCTACGAGCAGTACTTC. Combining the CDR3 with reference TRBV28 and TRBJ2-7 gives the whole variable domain DVKVTQSSRYLVKRTGEKVFLECVQDMDHENMFWYRQDPGLGLRLIYFSYDVKMKEKGDIPEGYSVSREKKERFSLILESASTNQTSMYLCASTLPGWSYEQYFGPGTRLTVT.

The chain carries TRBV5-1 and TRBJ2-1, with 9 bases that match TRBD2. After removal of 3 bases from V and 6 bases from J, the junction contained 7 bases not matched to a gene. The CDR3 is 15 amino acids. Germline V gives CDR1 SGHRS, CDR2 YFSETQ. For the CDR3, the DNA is TGCGCCAGCAGCTATAGCGGGAGCCACTCCAATGAGCAGTTCTTC. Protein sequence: CASSYSGSHSNEQFF.

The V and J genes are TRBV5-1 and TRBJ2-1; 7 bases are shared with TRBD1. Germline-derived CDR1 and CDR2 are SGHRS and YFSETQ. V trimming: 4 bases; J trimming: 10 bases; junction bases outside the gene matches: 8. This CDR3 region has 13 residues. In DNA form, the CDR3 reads TGCGCCAGCAGCCAACCTCCGGGACAGGAGCAGTTCTTC. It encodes CASSQPPGQEQFF.

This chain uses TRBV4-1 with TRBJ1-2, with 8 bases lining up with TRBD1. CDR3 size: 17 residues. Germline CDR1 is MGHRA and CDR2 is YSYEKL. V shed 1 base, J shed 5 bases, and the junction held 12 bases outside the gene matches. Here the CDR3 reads CASSQGGLQQGVYGYTF. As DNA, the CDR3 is TGCGCCAGCAGCCAAGGGGGTCTTCAACAGGGGGTTTATGGCTACACCTTC.

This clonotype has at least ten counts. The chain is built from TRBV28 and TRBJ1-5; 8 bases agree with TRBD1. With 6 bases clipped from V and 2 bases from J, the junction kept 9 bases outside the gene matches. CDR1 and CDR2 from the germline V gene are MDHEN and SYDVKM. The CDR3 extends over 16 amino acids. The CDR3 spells CASRATGVAGNQPQHF. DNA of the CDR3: TGTGCCAGCAGAGCGACAGGGGTTGCGGGCAATCAGCCCCAGCATTTT.

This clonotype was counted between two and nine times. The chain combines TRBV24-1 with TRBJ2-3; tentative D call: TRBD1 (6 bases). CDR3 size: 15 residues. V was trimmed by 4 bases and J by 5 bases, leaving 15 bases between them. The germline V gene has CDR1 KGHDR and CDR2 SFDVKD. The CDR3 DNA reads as TGTGCCACCAGTGACCAAGGGGGAGTCAAAGATACGCAGTATTTT. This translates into CATSDQGGVKDTQYF.

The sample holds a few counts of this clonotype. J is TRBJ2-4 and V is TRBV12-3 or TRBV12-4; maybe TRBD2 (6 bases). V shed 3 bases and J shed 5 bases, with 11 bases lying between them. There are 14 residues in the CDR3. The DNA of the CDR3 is TGTGCCAGCAGTTTCGGGGGTTTCGAAAACATTCAGTACTTC. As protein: CASSFGGFENIQYF.

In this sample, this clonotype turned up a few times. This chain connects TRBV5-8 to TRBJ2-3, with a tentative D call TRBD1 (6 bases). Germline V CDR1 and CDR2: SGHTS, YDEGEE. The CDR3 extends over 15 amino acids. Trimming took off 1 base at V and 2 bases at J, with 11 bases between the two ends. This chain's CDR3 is CASSLWTAFTDTQYF. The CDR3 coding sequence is TGTGCCAGCAGCTTGTGGACAGCATTCACAGATACGCAGTATTTT. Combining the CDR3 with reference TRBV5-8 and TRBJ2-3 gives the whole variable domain EAGVTQSPTHLIKTRGQQATLRCSPISGHTSVYWYQQALGLGLQFLLWYDEGEERNRGNFPPRFSGRQFPNYSSELNVNALELEDSALYLCASSLWTAFTDTQYFGPGTRLTVL.